Listed here is a single TCR beta chain. Its antigen remains unidentified. There are no base qualities to consult, and no much larger clone falls within one base. Each collaborating institution followed its own protocols to collect whole blood in K2EDTA tubes. For TCRbeta analysis, collaborator samples were shipped as frozen whole blood, as isolated PBMCs, or as DNA extracted from either sample type. These data come from a study of blood T cell repertoires in COVID-19 (dated by TCRdb to 2020 to 2022). For the wider study: Collaborator samples came from the United States, Italy and Spain and covered acute and convalescent phases of COVID-19. Samples were obtained from the ongoing ImmuneRACE study (first 160 participants) and from 1,200 or so subjects provided by 6 global collaborators. Subjects who had been exposed to COVID-19, were actively infected with it, or had recovered from it provided the deeply sampled blood TCRbeta repertoires that made up the dataset. The repertoires were made available in a free public database intended to serve as a resource for research on the immune response to SARS-CoV-2. The prospective study material was composed of cDNA or gDNA derived from T cells, B-cell-depleted T cells, or PBMCs. Where available, HLA class I and class II types were obtained from metadata supplied by the sample provider rather than from assay-based typing. The sample metadata nearly always contained a de-identified subject ID, COVID-19 status, age in years and sex.

General conclusions and limits of the study: The amount of clinical and demographic metadata varied by source and participant and was provided uncurated.

The germline V gene sets CDR1 to KGHSH and CDR2 to LQKENI. For this chain, trimming is 8 bases at the V end and 5 bases at the J end, and the number of junction bases without a gene match is 10. Its CDR3 holds 15 amino acids, cysteine through phenylalanine. Only the CDR3 portion is preserved as DNA: 45 bases, with reading frame beginning at the first base. TCRbeta CDR3 regions were amplified from genomic DNA using the immunoSEQ Assay, a bias-controlled multiplex PCR. The paper's data handling went like this. The number of nucleated cells in each sample was estimated from the amplification of reference gene primers within the assay. Sequence reads were collapsed and filtered to measure the absolute abundance of every unique TCRbeta CDR3 rearrangement. For each sample, productive Simpson clonality was calculated as the square root of Simpson's diversity index across productive rearrangements. TCRdb provides this immuneACCESS table in a form limited to in-frame rearrangements. Some clones are lacking; in checked studies, under half of them reflect an unresolved V gene, and why the rest are absent is not known. That table is the source of V, J and clone size, and D and trimming were worked out from the DNA. Here the sample has hundreds of thousands of clones; 65% to 85% occur a single time. Jointly, the top ten make up approximately 8.7% of the sample.

The receptor chain draws on TRBV18 and TRBJ2-5, and TRBD2 aligns with 11 junction nucleotides. The origin of this receptor is a woman older than 75 with acute or convalescent COVID-19. Sequenced sample: peripheral blood. CDR3 sequence: CASTSVLAGDETQYF. The DNA sequence is given as TGTGCCAGCACCTCCGTACTAGCGGGAGATGAGACCCAGTACTTC.